What follows are 18 T cell receptor beta chains derived from one specimen sequenced in a study of T cell changes during pregnancy in multiple sclerosis. This table comes from immunoSEQ multiplex PCR, and its TCRdb copy is limited to in-frame clones, with some not included. The sample has over 80,000 clones; about nine tenths are singletons. The sample here was peripheral blood, taken in the second trimester of pregnancy. The receptors were sampled from a female donor in good health, enrolled as a control in a pregnancy study.

This clone was observed a single time. DNA for the CDR3: TGTGCCAGCTCACCAGGGGCAGGAGATCAGCCCCAGCATTTT. It translates to CASSPGAGDQPQHF. This chain links TRBV18 with TRBJ1-5; D may be TRBD1 (5 bases). The CDR3 extends over 14 amino acids. The V end was cut by 2 bases, the J end by 5 bases, with 10 bases between. In germline, CDR1 is KGHSH, CDR2 LQKENI.

The chain links TRBV11-2 to TRBJ1-1; 7 bases are a match to TRBD1. CDR1 is SGHAT and CDR2 is FQNNGV in the germline V gene. The CDR3 contains 14 residues. Losses at the gene ends were 5 bases for V and 2 bases for J; bases not matched to a gene: 5. CDR3 sequence: CASSRDRANTEAFF. Written as DNA, the CDR3 is TGTGCCAGCAGCAGGGACAGAGCAAACACTGAAGCTTTCTTT.

This chain links TRBV4-2 with TRBJ2-2, with 12 bases fitting TRBD2. The CDR3 spans 18 residues. V shed 1 base, J shed 5 bases, and the junction held 8 bases outside the gene matches. Germline CDR1 LGHNA, CDR2 YNFKEQ. This chain's CDR3 is CASSQVRSTSGRTGELFF. DNA for the CDR3: TGTGCCAGCAGCCAAGTGCGTTCGACTAGCGGGAGAACCGGGGAGCTGTTTTTT.

The CDR3: CASSLGQGPTYEQYF. The CDR3 DNA is TGTGCCAGCAGCTTGGGACAGGGGCCGACCTACGAGCAGTACTTC. The chain links TRBV5-4 to TRBJ2-7, with TRBD1 matching over 8 bases. The germline gives CDR1 SGHNT, CDR2 YYREEE (reference sequence). J gave up 2 bases and V 0 bases, and 4 bases lay outside the gene matches. The CDR3 runs to 15 residues. The entire variable domain, with the rest obtained from reference TRBV5-4 and TRBJ2-7, is as follows: ETGVTQSPTHLIKTRGQQVTLRCSSQSGHNTVSWYQQALGQGPQFIFQYYREEENGRGNFPPRFSGLQFPNYSSELNVNALELDDSALYLCASSLGQGPTYEQYFGPGTRLTVT.

The rearrangement links TRBV6-6 to TRBJ1-2, with 7 bases identical to TRBD1. CDR1 MNHNY and CDR2 SVGAGI come from the germline V gene (reference sequence). The ends lost 8 bases at V and 0 bases at J; junction bases unmatched: 12. The CDR3 has 16 residues. The CDR3, as DNA: TGTGCCAGCGAGGGGGCAGGAGGAACAGCTAACTATGGCTACACCTTC. Translated, it gives CASEGAGGTANYGYTF.

The CDR3 nucleotides are TGTGCCAGCAGTGGGAGTGAAACAGATACGCAGTATTTT. Amino acid sequence: CASSGSETDTQYF. The gene calls are TRBV6-4 and TRBJ2-3, with D hard to call. The CDR3 covers 13 residues. V was shortened by 4 bases and J by 3 bases, with 8 bases between the two germline ends. Germline-derived CDR1 and CDR2 are MRHNA and SNTAGT.

The chain has TRBV6-6 and TRBJ2-2, with 8 bases that match TRBD2. CDR1 and CDR2 (germline): MNHNY, SVGAGI (reference sequence). This CDR3 comprises 15 residues. V was pared by 7 bases and J by 5 bases, with 9 bases of the junction left unmatched. This CDR3 reads CASTYGRVGTGELFF. In DNA form, the CDR3 reads TGTGCCAGCACCTACGGGAGGGTGGGGACCGGGGAGCTGTTTTTT.

The chain employs TRBV11-3 and TRBJ2-7; no firm D call. This CDR3 region has 14 residues. The ends were cut back, 4 bases at V and 3 bases at J, with 13 bases in the middle. Germline values: CDR1 SGHNT, CDR2 YENEEA. CDR3 DNA sequence: TGTGCCAGCAGCTCTTCTCTCCAGGACTACGAGCAGTACTTC. This gives the protein CASSSSLQDYEQYF.

This clone is a singleton in its sample. The rearrangement links TRBV7-2 to TRBJ1-2, with TRBD1 matching 7 bases. The V gene end was trimmed by 5 bases and the J gene end by 3 bases; junction bases not matched to a gene: 6. CDR1 SGHTA and CDR2 FQGNSA come from the germline V gene. The CDR3 totals 14 residues. The CDR3 here is CASSQTGDDYGYTF. The CDR3 nucleotides are TGTGCCAGCAGCCAAACAGGGGATGACTATGGCTACACCTTC.

This chain joins TRBV13 and TRBJ1-1, with D unclear. The CDR3 sequence is 12 residues long. V lost 1 base, J lost 7 bases, and 7 bases lay in between. Looked up from germline, CDR1 is PRHDT and CDR2 is FYEKMQ (reference sequence). This CDR3 is CASSLARDEAFF. The CDR3 nucleotides read TGTGCCAGCAGCTTAGCCCGGGATGAAGCTTTCTTT.

The gene calls are TRBV6-4 and TRBJ2-1, with 8 bases matching TRBD2. The CDR3 totals 16 residues. Germline CDR1 and CDR2: MRHNA and SNTAGT. The J segment lost 7 bases and the V segment lost 0 bases, leaving 8 bases of the junction unmatched. The CDR3 bases are TGTGCCAGCAGTGACTCGATGGGACTAGTGGCGAATGAGCAGTTCTTC. Translating gives CASSDSMGLVANEQFF.

This rearrangement joins TRBV6-5 to TRBJ2-1; 7 nucleotides agree with TRBD2. With V trimmed by 5 bases and J by 7 bases, 11 bases remained unmatched. There are 15 residues in the CDR3. Germline V lookup: CDR1 MNHEY, CDR2 SVGAGI. The CDR3 loop reads CASSQPSGTTNEQFF. The CDR3 DNA reads as TGTGCCAGCAGTCAACCTAGCGGAACTACAAATGAGCAGTTCTTC.

The chain recombines TRBV7-2 with TRBJ1-5, with D maybe TRBD1 (5 bases). The V end lost 1 base, the J end lost 1 base, and 11 bases lay between the germline ends. CDR3 length equals 16 residues. Germline V gene lookup returns CDR1 SGHTA and CDR2 FQGNSA. The CDR3 region has the DNA TGTGCCAGCAGCTTAGTGGGGCCGAGAAGCAATCAGCCCCAGCATTTT. As protein: CASSLVGPRSNQPQHF.

V gene TRBV5-6 combines with J gene TRBJ2-1; 9 positions agree with TRBD2. Germline loops: CDR1 SGHDT, CDR2 YYEEEE. V was clipped by 4 bases and J by 6 bases; unmatched bases: 11. This CDR3 has 16 amino acids. The CDR3 here is CASSPGTSLPPNEQFF. CDR3 in DNA: TGTGCCAGCAGCCCGGGGACTAGCCTCCCCCCCAATGAGCAGTTCTTC.

This clone was counted between two and nine times. The chain has TRBV6-4 and TRBJ1-2; unclear D gene. Germline CDR1 is MRHNA and CDR2 is SNTAGT. V lost 5 bases and J 7 bases, leaving 14 bases between the germline ends. The CDR3 is made up of 13 amino acids. In nucleotides, the CDR3 is TGTGCCAGCAGTATTGCGGGAGGGAGTGGCTACACCTTC. Translating gives CASSIAGGSGYTF.

The chain combines TRBV19 with TRBJ2-6, with 10 bases that match TRBD1. CDR3 length equals 17 residues. V gave up 1 base and J gave up 1 base; unmatched junction bases: 1. Per the germline V gene, CDR1 is LNHDA and CDR2 is SQIVND (reference sequence). This chain's CDR3 is CASSIAGQGSGANVLTF. The DNA for the CDR3 is TGTGCCAGTAGTATAGCGGGACAGGGGTCTGGGGCCAACGTCCTGACTTTC.

The chain recombines TRBV6-6 with TRBJ1-1; 8 bases map to TRBD1. Unmatched junction bases numbered 1, after V lost 0 bases and J lost 1 base. This CDR3 contains 15 residues. Germline V gene data show CDR1 as MNHNY and CDR2 as SVGAGI (reference sequence). CDR3 protein: CASSYSGTGNTEAFF. CDR3 sequence (DNA): TGTGCCAGCAGTTACTCCGGGACAGGGAACACTGAAGCTTTCTTT.

The chain links TRBV19 to TRBJ1-2, with no clear D. Trimming removed 1 base at V and 5 bases at J, with 14 bases between. The CDR3 loop spans 15 amino acids. Germline V gene lookup returns CDR1 LNHDA and CDR2 SQIVND (reference sequence). The CDR3 DNA reads as TGTGCCAGTAGTATAGGAAGCGGCCCACTTTATGGCTACACCTTC. Translation gives CASSIGSGPLYGYTF.